These 28 T cell receptor beta chains came from one sample sequenced in a study. TCRdb processed the 5' RACE reads anew with MiXCR; each CDR3 protein has one entry. The sample has 35,000 to 50,000 distinct CDR3 sequences, about 32% seen once. The material sequenced was tumor-infiltrating memory CD4+ T cells sorted from the breast tumor. The sample's subset: memory CD4+ T cells, CD4+CD45RO+CD25-. The receptors derive from a female donor with breast cancer.

This clonotype was recorded a few times. The chain joins TRBV12-3 or TRBV12-4 to TRBJ1-3; no clear D gene. The CDR3 totals 13 residues. Trimming removed 6 bases from V and 4 bases from J, with 10 bases in between. CDR3 loop: CASSLTQGNTIYF. In nucleotides, the CDR3 is TGTGCCAGCAGCCTAACTCAGGGAAACACCATATATTTT.

The CDR3 DNA reads TGTGCCAGCAGCCCCCAAGTAAGGGCAGGGGTTTTAGACACTGAAGCTTTCTTT. Its translation: CASSPQVRAGVLDTEAFF. The V gene is TRBV9, the J gene TRBJ1-1, with D tentatively TRBD1 (6 bases). V was cut by 4 bases and J by 3 bases, with 25 bases left in between. CDR1 and CDR2 from the germline V gene are SGDLS and YYNGEE. The CDR3 sequence is 18 residues long.

The chain uses TRBV27 and TRBJ2-3; D is possibly TRBD2 (5 bases). Germline CDR1 MNHEY, CDR2 SMNVEV (reference sequence). The V and J ends lost 6 bases and 4 bases respectively, with 8 bases between them. This CDR3 has 12 residues. The CDR3 nucleotides read TGTGCCAGCAGGGCGGGCGCAGATACGCAGTATTTT. It translates to CASRAGADTQYF.

A remark on this clonotype: This may come from a read error, since a much larger clone is one base off. This chain joins TRBV7-2 and TRBJ2-6, with D maybe TRBD2 (5 bases). CDR3 length equals 14 residues. Per germline, CDR1 SGHTA and CDR2 FQGNSA. Trimming left V 5 bases short and J 8 bases short, with 13 bases between. CDR3 DNA: TGTGCCAGCAGCCTGACCCCCGGGACCAACGTCCTGACTTTC. Amino acid sequence: CASSLTPGTNVLTF.

V usage is TRBV12-3 or TRBV12-4 and J usage is TRBJ2-1; D gene unclear. V dropped 6 bases and J dropped 0 bases, with 12 bases sitting between them. The CDR3 runs 15 residues. The CDR3 is CASRLTADSYNEQFF. In nucleotides, the CDR3 is TGTGCCAGCAGGCTGACCGCCGACTCCTACAATGAGCAGTTCTTC.

The chain carries TRBV6-5 and TRBJ1-5; D gene uncertain. This CDR3 is built from 14 residues. With 6 bases removed from V and 7 bases from J, the gap between germline ends came to 16 bases. Germline lookup yields CDR1 MNHEY and CDR2 SVGAGI. The CDR3 DNA follows: TGTGCCAGCAGGAGGGCGGGGAGAGGGCAGCCCCAGCATTTT. Its translation: CASRRAGRGQPQHF.

There are a few counts of this clonotype. The rearrangement uses TRBV7-2 and TRBJ2-3, with TRBD2 matching over 8 bases. Germline CDR1 and CDR2: SGHTA and FQGNSA. Unmatched junction bases numbered 13, after V lost 3 bases and J lost 2 bases. This CDR3 has 18 amino acids. The CDR3 coding sequence is TGTGCCAGCAGCTTCACCCTAGTGGCGGGGGGCTCCACAGATACGCAGTATTTT. This translates into CASSFTLVAGGSTDTQYF.

This chain uses TRBV7-2 with TRBJ2-5; a possible D gene is TRBD2 (6 bases). Trimming took off 4 bases at V and 2 bases at J, with 17 bases between the two ends. This CDR3 is built from 16 residues. CDR1 SGHTA and CDR2 FQGNSA come from the germline V gene. The CDR3 spells CASSYNSGSGQETQYF. The CDR3, as DNA: TGTGCCAGCAGCTATAATTCTGGGAGCGGGCAAGAGACCCAGTACTTC. The variable domain in full, with the rest retrieved from reference TRBV7-2 and TRBJ2-5, is GAGVSQSPSNKVTEKGKDVELRCDPISGHTALYWYRQSLGQGLEFLIYFQGNSAPDKSGLPSDRFSAERTGGSVSTLTIQRTQQEDSAVYLCASSYNSGSGQETQYFGPGTRLLVL.

This clonotype was counted a few times. CDR3 residues: CASSAVAQETQYF. The CDR3 coding sequence is TGTGCCAGCAGTGCCGTAGCCCAAGAGACCCAGTACTTC. V gene TRBV27 combines with J gene TRBJ2-5; D call uncertain. CDR1 MNHEY and CDR2 SMNVEV come from the germline V gene (reference sequence). The CDR3 is made up of 13 amino acids. V lost 5 bases and J 1 base, leaving 8 bases between the germline ends.

This chain uses TRBV5-1 with TRBJ2-2; 8 nucleotides agree with TRBD1. After removal of 7 bases from V and 2 bases from J, the junction contained 10 bases not matched to a gene. The germline V gene encodes CDR1 SGHRS and CDR2 YFSETQ. The CDR3 totals 16 residues. This chain's CDR3 is CASSRGQDINTGELFF. CDR3 coding DNA: TGCGCCAGCTCCAGGGGACAGGACATTAACACCGGGGAGCTGTTTTTT.

This clonotype was counted ten times or more. V gene TRBV5-1 combines with J gene TRBJ2-2; 7 nucleotides line up with TRBD1. Per the germline V gene, CDR1 is SGHRS and CDR2 is YFSETQ. CDR3 length equals 15 residues. Trimming removed 1 base from V and 5 bases from J; junction bases left unmatched: 5. The CDR3 region has the DNA TGCGCCAGCAGCTTGCCCGGGACAGAAACCGGGGAGCTGTTTTTT. Residues: CASSLPGTETGELFF. The full variable domain, its missing parts supplied by reference TRBV5-1 and TRBJ2-2, is KAGVTQTPRYLIKTRGQQVTLSCSPISGHRSVSWYQQTPGQGLQFLFEYFSETQRNKGNFPGRFSGRQFSNSRSEMNVSTLELGDSALYLCASSLPGTETGELFFGEGSRLTVL.

A few counts support this clonotype. CDR3 DNA sequence: TGCAGTGGAGTAACGGGACTAGCGGGAAACAAGAAGGGCAATGAGCAGTTCTTC. Residues: CSGVTGLAGNKKGNEQFF. V usage is TRBV20-1 and J usage is TRBJ2-1; 13 bases map to TRBD2. J was trimmed by 6 bases and V by 7 bases; bases with no gene match: 18. Germline V gives CDR1 DFQATT, CDR2 SNEGSKA (reference sequence). The CDR3 covers 18 residues.

The sample holds a few counts of this clonotype. The V and J genes are TRBV3-1 and TRBJ2-2; D gene unclear. Trimming removed 0 bases from V and 4 bases from J, with 6 bases in between. Germline-derived CDR1 and CDR2 are LGHDT and YNNKEL (reference sequence). The CDR3 loop spans 14 amino acids. The CDR3 sequence: CASSQEVVTGELFF. The CDR3 region has the DNA TGTGCCAGCAGCCAAGAAGTGGTCACCGGGGAGCTGTTTTTT.

This clonotype was found many times. This sequence joins TRBV4-2 and TRBJ2-1, with 7 bases that match TRBD1. With 4 bases clipped from V and 10 bases from J, the junction kept 7 bases outside the gene matches. The CDR3 runs to 13 residues. Germline loops: CDR1 LGHNA, CDR2 YNFKEQ. This CDR3 is CASSPPTGVEQFF. The CDR3 DNA reads as TGTGCCAGCAGCCCGCCTACAGGGGTCGAGCAGTTCTTC.

This clonotype was seen ten or more times. The genes are TRBV5-5 and TRBJ1-1, with unresolved D. Germline values: CDR1 SGHKS, CDR2 YYEKEE (reference sequence). V was cut by 2 bases and J by 5 bases, with 7 bases left in between. There are 12 residues in the CDR3. The CDR3 loop is CASSFRGTEAFF. In DNA form, the CDR3 reads TGTGCCAGCAGCTTTAGAGGTACTGAAGCTTTCTTT.

In this sample, this clonotype turned up a few times. This CDR3 is CSATAPIPSNEQFF. CDR3 in DNA: TGCAGTGCTACGGCCCCCATCCCTTCCAATGAGCAGTTCTTC. J is TRBJ2-1 and V is TRBV20-1; D gene uncertain. The germline V and J ends were trimmed by 4 bases and 6 bases, with 16 bases remaining between them. The CDR3 sequence is 14 residues long. From germline, CDR1 is DFQATT and CDR2 SNEGSKA (reference sequence).

This clonotype came up a few times. The CDR3 region is CASTEVGTGNYEQYF. The CDR3 nucleotides read TGTGCCAGCACCGAAGTCGGGACAGGGAACTACGAGCAGTACTTC. The rearrangement joins TRBV2 to TRBJ2-7, with 9 bases that match TRBD1. CDR3 size: 15 residues. J gave up 3 bases and V 7 bases, and 10 bases lay outside the gene matches. Per germline, CDR1 SNHLY and CDR2 FYNNEI.

V and J are TRBV5-1 and TRBJ2-7; 15 nucleotides line up with TRBD2. Per the germline V gene, CDR1 is SGHRS and CDR2 is YFSETQ. V lost 3 bases to trimming and J lost 2 bases; unmatched junction nucleotides: 6. The CDR3 is 17 residues long. CDR3 sequence (DNA): TGCGCCAGCAGCTCCGGGACTAGCGGGGGGTCAGCCTACGAGCAGTACTTC. It codes for CASSSGTSGGSAYEQYF. Full variable domain (remainder filled in from reference TRBV5-1 and TRBJ2-7): KAGVTQTPRYLIKTRGQQVTLSCSPISGHRSVSWYQQTPGQGLQFLFEYFSETQRNKGNFPGRFSGRQFSNSRSEMNVSTLELGDSALYLCASSSGTSGGSAYEQYFGPGTRLTVT.

In its sample, this clonotype was seen once. This rearrangement joins TRBV24-1 to TRBJ2-3; tentatively, D is TRBD1 (6 bases). The V gene's germline CDR1 is KGHDR and CDR2 SFDVKD. The CDR3 has 14 residues. Trimming shortened V by 9 bases and J by 1 base, and 13 bases separated the two germline ends. In DNA, the CDR3 is TGTGCCACCCAATCAGGGGAAGGCACAGATACGCAGTATTTT. This sequence encodes CATQSGEGTDTQYF.

This clonotype has a handful of counts. V usage is TRBV7-9 and J usage is TRBJ2-7, with D tentatively TRBD1 (6 bases). CDR3 length: 14 amino acids. V was pared by 3 bases and J by 7 bases, with 16 bases between. From germline, CDR1 is SEHNR and CDR2 FQNEAQ (reference sequence). The CDR3: CASSLYIETGEQYF. CDR3 sequence (DNA): TGTGCCAGCAGCTTGTACATCGAAACAGGGGAGCAGTACTTC.

This clonotype has more than one count but fewer than ten. This chain links TRBV12-3 or TRBV12-4 with TRBJ2-5; possible D gene TRBD1, 5 bases. This CDR3 is built from 14 residues. Trimming cost V 2 bases and J 5 bases, with 12 bases left between them. Here the CDR3 reads CASSLSGRAETQYF. The DNA of the CDR3 is TGTGCCAGCAGTTTATCCGGCAGGGCCGAGACCCAGTACTTC.

A few counts support this clonotype. The rearrangement uses TRBV7-9 and TRBJ1-2; D remains unclear. The V end lost 0 bases, the J end lost 6 bases, and 11 bases lay between the germline ends. The CDR3 loop spans 14 amino acids. The germline V gene encodes CDR1 SEHNR and CDR2 FQNEAQ (reference sequence). CDR3 sequence (DNA): TGTGCCAGCAGCTTAGCGCCCGGGGTCGATGGCTACACCTTC. Protein product: CASSLAPGVDGYTF.

This clonotype was counted a few times. The V and J genes are TRBV2 and TRBJ2-3, with D tentatively TRBD1 (5 bases). The CDR3 covers 10 residues. V gave up 4 bases and J gave up 9 bases, with 5 bases separating them. Germline V lookup: CDR1 SNHLY, CDR2 FYNNEI. The CDR3, as DNA: TGTGCCAGCAGTGGGACAACGCAGTATTTT. It is translated as CASSGTTQYF.

By proportion, this clonotype is medium-sized. V gene TRBV27 combines with J gene TRBJ1-2; 7 nucleotides align to TRBD1. CDR3 length: 14 amino acids. V lost 6 bases, J lost 2 bases, and 6 bases stayed unmatched. From germline, CDR1 is MNHEY and CDR2 SMNVEV (reference sequence). CDR3 in amino acids: CASSRLTGNYGYTF. For the CDR3, the DNA is TGTGCCAGCAGCCGCCTGACAGGGAACTATGGCTACACCTTC.

Remarks on this clonotype: A single base separates this from a much larger clone, so it may be a read error. This chain uses TRBV5-1 with TRBJ2-7; a weak D match, TRBD1 (6 bases). The CDR3 covers 14 residues. Between the trimmed V and J ends, which lost 5 bases and 0 bases, there was a span of 12 bases. CDR1 is SGHRS and CDR2 is YFSETQ in the germline V gene. Here the CDR3 DNA reads TGCGCCAGCAGACCGGGACAAACCTCCTACGAGCAGTACTTC. It specifies CASRPGQTSYEQYF. The full variable domain, completed using reference TRBV5-1 and TRBJ2-7, is KAGVTQTPRYLIKTRGQQVTLSCSPISGHRSVSWYQQTPGQGLQFLFEYFSETQRNKGNFPGRFSGRQFSNSRSEMNVSTLELGDSALYLCASRPGQTSYEQYFGPGTRLTVT.

This sequence joins TRBV10-3 and TRBJ1-2; no clear D gene. Germline CDR1 reads ENHRY; CDR2 reads SYGVKD. The CDR3 sequence is 17 residues long. V was cut by 5 bases and J by 7 bases, with 26 bases left in between. The chain's CDR3 is CAISSVPMRTSTGGYTF. CDR3 in DNA: TGTGCCATCAGTTCTGTCCCCATGCGGACCTCTACTGGTGGCTACACCTTC.

This clonotype was seen at least ten times. The V and J genes are TRBV5-1 and TRBJ2-5, with a tentative D call TRBD1 (6 bases). Trimming pared 5 bases from V and 2 bases from J, leaving 16 bases between. Germline assignment: CDR1 SGHRS and CDR2 YFSETQ. This CDR3 is 15 amino acids long. CDR3 protein: CASRPPGTPQETQYF. DNA for the CDR3: TGCGCCAGCAGACCACCCGGGACACCTCAAGAGACCCAGTACTTC.

The chain employs TRBV29-1 and TRBJ1-2; 12 nucleotides align to TRBD1. The CDR3 runs 13 residues. Germline V gene sequence: CDR1 SQVTM, CDR2 ANQGSEA. V was pared by 5 bases and J by 7 bases, with 5 bases of the junction left unmatched. The CDR3 here is CSVPGTGGSGYTF. The CDR3 DNA reads TGCAGCGTTCCAGGGACAGGGGGCTCTGGCTACACCTTC.